These 17 T cell receptor beta chains were all obtained from the same sample, sequenced in a study of shared clonotypes between healthy human individuals (dated by TCRdb to 2018 to 2020). Receptor amplification or capture employed the immunoSEQ multiplex PCR assay. TCRdb provides this immuneACCESS table in a form limited to in-frame rearrangements. Some clones are lacking; in checked studies, under half of them reflect an unresolved V gene, and why the rest are absent is not known. The sample table records roughly 1 million clones; 65% to 80% of these occur just once. The top ten hold less than 1.5% of the sample. The sample comprised memory CD4+ T cells sorted from blood. Per the publication, the cell subset or site label means: CD45RA-negative fraction. Receptors originate from a young man in good health.

The chain employs TRBV5-1 and TRBJ2-1, with TRBD2 matching 10 bases. The trim removed 1 base at V and 7 bases at J, leaving 11 bases unmatched. The germline V gene has CDR1 SGHRS and CDR2 YFSETQ. The CDR3 loop spans 17 amino acids. The CDR3 loop is CASSLRAGGPGGNEQFF. In nucleotides, the CDR3 is TGCGCCAGCAGCTTGCGAGCGGGGGGGCCGGGTGGAAATGAGCAGTTCTTC.

Here the CDR3 DNA reads TGTGCCAGCTCACCACCGATGGGGGCTCAAACTGAAGCTTTCTTT. This codes for CASSPPMGAQTEAFF. J is TRBJ1-1 and V is TRBV18; D might be TRBD1 (6 bases). Per germline, CDR1 KGHSH and CDR2 LQKENI. Trimming removed 0 bases from V and 5 bases from J, with 13 bases in between. This CDR3 comprises 15 residues.

The genes are TRBV5-4 and TRBJ1-6; 10 bases map to TRBD1. The CDR3 is 15 amino acids. Germline lookup yields CDR1 SGHNT and CDR2 YYREEE (reference sequence). J gave up 10 bases and V 0 bases, and 4 bases lay outside the gene matches. CDR3 region: CASSLGDRGGSPLHF. CDR3 DNA: TGTGCCAGCAGCTTGGGGGACAGGGGAGGCTCACCCCTCCACTTT.

This sequence joins TRBV7-8 and TRBJ1-4; perhaps TRBD1 as D (5 bases). The CDR3 contains 16 residues. V was shortened by 5 bases and J by 0 bases, with 13 bases between the two germline ends. Per germline, CDR1 SGHVS and CDR2 FQNEAQ. CDR3 in amino acids: CASSARLGATNEKLFF. The CDR3 DNA sequence: TGTGCCAGCAGCGCTAGGTTAGGGGCAACTAATGAAAAACTGTTTTTT.

J is TRBJ2-1 and V is TRBV11-3; TRBD1 matches at 10 bases. Germline V gives CDR1 SGHNT, CDR2 YENEEA. This CDR3 spans 15 amino acids. Trimming took 4 bases from V and 3 from J; bases not matched to a gene: 3. Here the CDR3 reads CASSSRTGGYNEQFF. The CDR3 DNA follows: TGTGCCAGCAGCTCTCGGACAGGGGGCTACAATGAGCAGTTCTTC. Drawing the rest from reference TRBV11-3 and TRBJ2-1, the complete variable domain is EAGVVQSPRYKIIEKKQPVAFWCNPISGHNTLYWYLQNLGQGPELLIRYENEEAVDDSQLPKDRFSAERLKGVDSTLKIQPAELGDSAVYLCASSSRTGGYNEQFFGPGTRLTVL.

About this clone itself: A far bigger clonotype differs at one base, so this is likely a read error. Written as DNA, the CDR3 is TGTGCCAGCAGCTCGGGACAGACCTACGAGCAGTACTTC. It yields the protein CASSSGQTYEQYF. V is TRBV13 and J is TRBJ2-7, with 7 bases matching TRBD1. The CDR3 sequence is 13 residues long. V trimming: 4 bases; J trimming: 2 bases; junction bases outside the gene matches: 2. Germline CDR1 and CDR2: PRHDT and FYEKMQ (reference sequence).

This chain connects TRBV6-5 to TRBJ1-6, with D hard to call. The germline V and J ends were trimmed by 1 base and 3 bases, with 7 bases remaining between them. Germline CDR1 reads MNHEY; CDR2 reads SVGAGI. This CDR3 comprises 15 residues. The CDR3 loop reads CASSYWSNYNSPLHF. CDR3 bases: TGTGCCAGCAGTTACTGGAGTAACTATAATTCACCCCTCCACTTT.

This rearrangement joins TRBV27 to TRBJ2-3; 7 nucleotides agree with TRBD2. CDR1 and CDR2 (germline): MNHEY, SMNVEV (reference sequence). After removal of 2 bases from V and 2 bases from J, the junction contained 4 bases not matched to a gene. The CDR3 runs to 15 residues. The CDR3 sequence: CASSLSGAYTDTQYF. DNA for the CDR3: TGTGCCAGCAGTTTAAGCGGGGCCTACACAGATACGCAGTATTTT.

V is TRBV30 and J is TRBJ2-2; 10 positions match TRBD2. The CDR3 is 20 residues long. Trimming took 2 bases from V and 0 from J; bases not matched to a gene: 15. Germline values: CDR1 GTSNPN, CDR2 SVGIG (reference sequence). CDR3 nucleotides: TGTGCCTGGAGTATCCGGGCTAGCGGGAGACGAATCGCGAACACCGGGGAGCTGTTTTTT. This encodes CAWSIRASGRRIANTGELFF.

The gene calls are TRBV7-9 and TRBJ2-7; 7 positions agree with TRBD1. Germline trimming cut 1 base from V and 2 bases from J; bases unmatched to any gene: 5. This CDR3 has 15 residues. Germline V gene lookup returns CDR1 SEHNR and CDR2 FQNEAQ (reference sequence). CDR3 in DNA: TGTGCCAGCAGCTTAGAAACGACAGGGCCCTACGAGCAGTACTTC. Translated: CASSLETTGPYEQYF.

This clone came up a few times. The chain joins TRBV7-2 to TRBJ2-7; no clear D. The CDR3 contains 12 residues. The V and J ends lost 5 bases and 4 bases respectively, with 9 bases between them. Germline lookup yields CDR1 SGHTA and CDR2 FQGNSA. CDR3 amino acids: CASSLGVYEQYF. The CDR3, as DNA: TGTGCCAGCAGCCTCGGCGTTTACGAGCAGTACTTC.

The chain employs TRBV5-4 and TRBJ1-2; D might be TRBD1 (6 bases). Trimming shortened V by 4 bases and J by 4 bases, and 11 bases separated the two germline ends. There are 13 residues in the CDR3. From germline, CDR1 is SGHNT and CDR2 YYREEE (reference sequence). DNA of the CDR3: TGTGCCAGCAGCAATACAGGGATCTATGGCTACACCTTC. Residues: CASSNTGIYGYTF.

This clone was counted once. The chain links TRBV18 to TRBJ2-3; 8 bases fit TRBD2. The germline CDR1 and CDR2 sequences are KGHSH and LQKENI. V lost 3 bases, J lost 3 bases, and 11 bases stayed unmatched. This CDR3 spans 17 amino acids. This CDR3 is CASSPPRWREETDTQYF. In DNA, the CDR3 is TGTGCCAGCTCACCCCCCCGGTGGCGGGAGGAGACAGATACGCAGTATTTT.

The chain combines TRBV7-8 with TRBJ2-3, with 8 bases matching TRBD2. V trimming: 3 bases; J trimming: 6 bases; junction bases outside the gene matches: 5. Germline CDR1 is SGHVS and CDR2 is FQNEAQ. The length of the CDR3 is 14 residues. Here the CDR3 DNA reads TGTGCCAGCAGCTTGCGGGGGGCCGTGGATACGCAGTATTTT. Its translation is CASSLRGAVDTQYF.

The genes are TRBV5-8 and TRBJ1-6; D may be TRBD1 (5 bases). CDR1 and CDR2 (germline): SGHTS, YDEGEE. The CDR3 spans 17 residues. V was pared by 1 base and J by 9 bases, with 20 bases between. The CDR3 sequence is CASSLSMGPEGGSPLHF. The CDR3 DNA reads as TGTGCCAGCAGCTTGTCGATGGGGCCCGAGGGTGGTTCACCCCTCCACTTT.

This clone turned up a few times. V and J are TRBV9 and TRBJ1-6, with no clear D. CDR1 is SGDLS, CDR2 YYNGEE, per germline. Trimming pared 2 bases from V and 11 bases from J, leaving 14 bases between. This CDR3 has 14 residues. The CDR3: CASSVDPERAPLHF. The CDR3 DNA reads TGTGCCAGCAGCGTTGATCCGGAAAGGGCACCCCTCCACTTT.

The chain employs TRBV30 and TRBJ1-5; weak D call: TRBD1 (5 bases). The CDR3 loop spans 13 amino acids. Germline V gene lookup returns CDR1 GTSNPN and CDR2 SVGIG (reference sequence). V lost 2 bases, J lost 5 bases, and 10 bases lay in between. CDR3 residues: CAWSPQGDQPQHF. The CDR3 DNA follows: TGTGCCTGGAGTCCCCAGGGCGATCAGCCCCAGCATTTT. Based on the CDR3 plus reference TRBV30 and TRBJ1-5, the full variable domain is SQTIHQWPATLVQPVGSPLSLECTVEGTSNPNLYWYRQAAGRGLQLLFYSVGIGQISSEVPQNLSASRPQDRQFILSSKKLLLSDSGFYLCAWSPQGDQPQHFGDGTRLSIL.